These 5 T cell receptor beta chains share one sample of origin, sequenced in a study of regulatory T cells in long-lasting Graves disease. Combining iRepertoire HTBI primers with Arm-PCR of CDR3 regions, the authors built TCR beta libraries. In TCRdb, the multiplex PCR reads were re-called with MiXCR into one record per CDR3 protein. This sample yields 400,000 to 500,000 distinct CDR3 sequences, of which around 20% are seen a single time; roughly an eighth belongs to the top ten. Time point denoted: persistent/refractory GD, antithyroid drugs over 5 years with positive TRAb. Following extraction of RNA from PBMCs, that RNA was used to make the TCR library. This specimen was peripheral blood mononuclear cells (PBMCs), taken when the disease was refractory, from a patient treated with antithyroid drugs. The source of these receptors is a female donor with Graves disease.

In its sample, this clonotype was seen a few times. The chain carries TRBV2 and TRBJ2-3; 8 nucleotides match TRBD2. Germline V gene sequence: CDR1 SNHLY, CDR2 FYNNEI. With V trimmed by 7 bases and J by 4 bases, 10 bases remained unmatched. The length of the CDR3 is 15 residues. The DNA for the CDR3 is TGTGCCAGCACTCTACTAGGACTAGCATCAGATACGCAGTATTTT. Residues: CASTLLGLASDTQYF.

This chain links TRBV18 with TRBJ2-5, with 7 bases lining up with TRBD1. Germline V gene sequence: CDR1 KGHSH, CDR2 LQKENI. The CDR3 is made up of 15 amino acids. Trimming removed 1 base from V and 5 bases from J; junction bases left unmatched: 7. CDR3 amino acids: CASSPLRDSRETQYF. DNA of the CDR3: TGTGCCAGCTCACCACTAAGGGACAGTAGGGAGACCCAGTACTTC.

Only a few counts were recorded for this clonotype. The chain joins TRBV5-1 to TRBJ2-1; 9 bases align to TRBD2. This CDR3 spans 14 amino acids. Germline trimming cut 2 bases from V and 8 bases from J; bases unmatched to any gene: 5. The V gene's germline CDR1 is SGHRS and CDR2 YFSETQ. CDR3 amino acids: CASSFSAGGYEQFF. In DNA form, the CDR3 reads TGCGCCAGCAGCTTTTCAGCGGGGGGATATGAGCAGTTCTTC.

This clonotype was seen ten or more times. The chain joins TRBV2 to TRBJ2-5; 7 bases are a match to TRBD2. The CDR3 runs 16 residues. Germline-derived CDR1 and CDR2 are SNHLY and FYNNEI. Trimming at V came to 6 bases and at J to 9 bases, leaving 19 bases not matched to a gene. In DNA, the CDR3 is TGTGCCAGCAGAGCCGGGACTACAAGGTTGACGATTCCCCAGTACTTC. Translating gives CASRAGTTRLTIPQYF.

This clonotype was detected only a few times. The chain has TRBV7-9 and TRBJ1-2; D remains unclear. V was trimmed by 1 base and J by 3 bases, leaving 6 bases between them. Looked up from germline, CDR1 is SEHNR and CDR2 is FQNEAQ (reference sequence). The CDR3 extends over 13 amino acids. The CDR3 here is CASSLDGDYGYTF. The CDR3 coding sequence is TGTGCCAGCAGCTTAGACGGGGACTATGGCTACACCTTC.